This T cell receptor beta chain was obtained from a study of T-cell memory formation after mild COVID-19 (TCRdb year 2021). About the investigation overall: TCR sequence clusters from the two donors were found to be largely donor specific. In a couple of donors, T-cell clones that expanded and contracted after mild COVID-19 were followed by sequencing TCRalpha and TCRbeta repertoires longitudinally. Two young, previously healthy adult volunteers made up the cohort, one male and one female.

This clonotype has a handful of counts. The antigen it binds to is not known. Nothing much larger sits one base from this clone, and base qualities are not available. The instrument was an Illumina NovaSeq 6000. TCRalpha and TCRbeta cDNA libraries were built by 5'RACE with constant-segment primers, adding sample barcodes and unique molecular identifiers. Trizol reagent was used to extract RNA from every sample. The libraries were amplified in two PCR steps, and the second step added a second sample barcode and Illumina TruSeq adapters. The libraries were sequenced on an Illumina NovaSeq using 2 x 150 bp paired-end reads. The original methods were these. The reads were demultiplexed and collapsed into UMI-guided consensus sequences using migec v1.2.7. Using mixcr v2.1.11, the UMI consensuses were aligned to TRA and TRB V and J templates and assembled into clonotypes. Clonotypes were classified as expanded or contracted when called significant by both edgeR and NoisET, with noise models trained on biological replicates. edgeR calls used a false discovery rate-adjusted p below 0.01 and a log2 fold-change threshold of 1. As an exploratory analysis of dynamics, max-normalized trajectories of the 1000 most abundant clonotypes were examined by PCA with hierarchical clustering. Separately sequenced CD4+ and CD8+ repertoires were used to assign a CD4 or CD8 phenotype to each responding clone. The public reads were run again by TCRdb, first through fastp at Q25 and then through MiXCR, and only productive beta chains were kept. Each CDR3 protein appears once, grouped with its most common genes and DNA. These V and J calls derive from TCRdb rather than the authors' analysis. This sample lists under 300,000 distinct CDR3 sequences; about 17% were detected once. The ten largest clones add up to 3.5% to 4% of the sample.

Between the V and J ends, shortened by 5 bases and 4 bases respectively, the junction contains 14 bases. CDR1 and CDR2, per the germline V gene, are SGHTA and FQGNSA. The CDR3, cysteine through phenylalanine, is 14 amino acids long. Only the CDR3 DNA stays, 42 bases, in frame from base 1. Ficoll-Paque density gradient centrifugation was the method used to isolate PBMCs. Overall study results and their limits: Only a couple of mild cases were covered by the study, and larger cohorts that include severe cases with pre-infection samples were considered necessary. Contracting CD4+ clones turned up mainly in the CM and EM memory subsets, whereas EMRA was where CD8+ clones were enriched. Clones that contracted from day 15 to 85 showed balanced CD4/CD8 phenotypes, whereas a second wave of clones that expanded from day 15 to 37 leaned towards CD4+. Some responding clones were detected in pre-infection memory, suggesting pre-existing cross-reactive memory T cells joined the SARS-CoV-2 response. Whether the second-wave clones peaking on day 37 were SARS-CoV-2 specific was not confirmed.

Sequenced: PBMCs or a T cell subset sorted from them (not recorded which). The V gene is TRBV7-2 and the J gene is TRBJ2-5, with TRBD1 tentatively as D gene (5 bases match). This TCR was recovered from a man between 18 and 35 years old who had mild COVID-19 (a few samples of this study predate the infection). The sample titles of this study are shuffled in the database, so cell type and time point are left out; the donor was told from shared clones. The DNA reads as follows: TGTGCCAGCAGCAGAGCAGGGTTCGGAGAGACCCAGTACTTC. This translates into CASSRAGFGETQYF.